The source of this T cell receptor beta chain is a study of shared clonotypes between healthy human individuals. General observations from the study: Clonotype sharing across a handful of donors was observed for 4.5% to 6.5% of naive CD4 clonotypes.

A word on this clone: The antigen remains unidentified.

Assay: immunoSEQ multiplex PCR; the TCRdb copy retains only in-frame clones and omits some. This sample carries 1 million to 1.2 million clones, around 77% of them seen once, and the ten largest clones take almost 0.9%. Germline V gene sequence: CDR1 SQVTM, CDR2 ANQGSEA. Losses at the gene ends were 7 bases for V and 5 bases for J; bases not matched to a gene: 6. The CDR3 is 13 residues long. Sequencing was performed on memory CD4+ T cells from PBMCs. Subset of the sample: CD45RA-negative fraction. This sequence was found in a man aged 18 to 30 in good health. Some clones in this sample may be carry-over from other donors' samples. This chain connects TRBV29-1 to TRBJ2-7; TRBD1 aligns across 12 bases. The CDR3 loop is CSGGDRGPNEQYF. The CDR3 coding sequence is TGCAGCGGGGGGGACAGGGGGCCCAACGAGCAGTACTTC.